This entry concerns a single T cell receptor beta chain. These data originate in a study of T cell changes during pregnancy in multiple sclerosis. Sequencing was performed with immunoSEQ multiplex PCR; in TCRdb, only in-frame clones are kept and a portion is missing. The sample has about 34,000 clones; around nine tenths are singletons. The sample in question was CD8+ T cells from peripheral blood mononuclear cells, obtained in the third trimester of pregnancy. The receptor was derived from a female donor with multiple sclerosis, enrolled in a pregnancy study.

CDR3 amino acids: CASYRTPGEQYF. The DNA for the CDR3 is TGTGCCAGCTATCGAACCCCGGGCGAGCAGTACTTC. The J gene is TRBJ2-7, the V gene TRBV27; D unresolved. Germline loops: CDR1 MNHEY, CDR2 SMNVEV (reference sequence). The V end lost 8 bases, the J end lost 6 bases, and 14 bases lay between the germline ends. CDR3 length: 12 residues.